This TCR beta chain was sequenced during a study of T cells in Graves' hyperthyroidism and ophthalmopathy. This clonotype was seen many times. Researchers amplified the TCR beta CDR3 regions from RNA transcripts. HTBI primers were the set used in a first-round RT-PCR of the TCR CDR3. From the multiplex PCR reads, TCRdb called clonotypes with MiXCR, one entry per CDR3 protein. The table includes 140,000 or so distinct CDR3 sequences, around 20% detected once. Source material: blood. The origin of this receptor is a woman aged 45 to 65 with Graves' hyperthyroidism that later progressed to Graves' ophthalmopathy.

DNA of the CDR3: TGTGCCAGCGCCTTCCGGGCGGCCGGGGCCAACGTCCTGACTTTC. Translated, it gives CASAFRAAGANVLTF. The V gene is TRBV28, the J gene TRBJ2-6; D uncertain. CDR3 length: 15 amino acids. CDR1 is MDHEN, CDR2 SYDVKM, per germline. V was cut by 8 bases and J by 4 bases, with 15 bases left in between.